Shown below are 29 T cell receptor beta chains from a single sample sequenced in a study of blood T cell repertoires in COVID-19. Only in-frame clones appear in the TCRdb table, and some are missing; sequencing was by immunoSEQ multiplex PCR. The sample yields fewer than 200,000 clones, roughly 86% seen once. The material sequenced was peripheral blood. The source of these receptors is a man aged 40-49 years who had recovered from COVID-19.

This clone was observed once. J is TRBJ2-2 and V is TRBV3-1 (or the pseudogene TRBV3-2), with TRBD2 as a possible D gene (5 bases). The CDR3 length is 14 residues. Trimming took off 0 bases at V and 7 bases at J, with 9 bases between the two ends. The germline gives CDR1 LGHDT, CDR2 YNNKEL (reference sequence). CDR3 nucleotide sequence: TGTGCCAGCAGCCAAGAACTGAGGGACGGGGAGCTGTTTTTT. Translating it yields CASSQELRDGELFF.

The chain has TRBV28 and TRBJ2-5, with TRBD1 matching over 7 bases. The CDR3 is made up of 15 amino acids. CDR1 and CDR2 (germline): MDHEN, SYDVKM. Unmatched junction bases numbered 15, after V lost 7 bases and J lost 7 bases. In nucleotides, the CDR3 is TGTGCCAGCATTTCTCCCTCGACAGGGCGAGGGACCCAGTACTTC. Its protein is CASISPSTGRGTQYF.

This chain connects TRBV29-1 to TRBJ2-4; TRBD2 agrees at 7 bases. This CDR3 is built from 13 residues. Germline V gene lookup returns CDR1 SQVTM and CDR2 ANQGSEA. V gave up 3 bases and J gave up 7 bases; unmatched junction bases: 6. The CDR3 region is CSVEGGDGNIQYF. DNA for the CDR3: TGCAGCGTTGAGGGAGGGGATGGGAACATTCAGTACTTC.

In its sample, this clone was seen a few times. The chain links TRBV28 to TRBJ2-1, with no clear D. Germline V CDR1 and CDR2: MDHEN, SYDVKM. The ends were cut back, 2 bases at V and 7 bases at J, with 12 bases in the middle. The CDR3 length is 14 residues. The CDR3 protein is CASSLTSPTNEQFF. The CDR3 bases are TGTGCCAGCAGTTTAACTTCTCCGACTAATGAGCAGTTCTTC.

The chain has TRBV10-3 and TRBJ2-5; perhaps TRBD1 as D (6 bases). The germline V gene encodes CDR1 ENHRY and CDR2 SYGVKD. The CDR3 has 14 amino acids. Trimming pared 5 bases from V and 1 base from J, leaving 11 bases between. The CDR3 loop is CAISTEDSQETQYF. Written as DNA, the CDR3 is TGTGCCATCAGTACCGAGGACAGCCAAGAGACCCAGTACTTC.

The chain uses TRBV5-1 and TRBJ2-1; 13 bases are shared with TRBD2. This CDR3 contains 16 residues. V lost 3 bases and J lost 7; bases outside the gene matches: 7. Per the germline V gene, CDR1 is SGHRS and CDR2 is YFSETQ. CDR3 nucleotides: TGCGCCAGCAGCTCCACAGTGACTAGCGGGAGGAATGAGCAGTTCTTC. Translation: CASSSTVTSGRNEQFF.

This chain joins TRBV11-2 and TRBJ2-1; TRBD2 is a possible D gene (7 bases). Germline V gene sequence: CDR1 SGHAT, CDR2 FQNNGV. This CDR3 contains 14 residues. V was trimmed by 3 bases and J by 7 bases, leaving 13 bases between them. CDR3 bases: TGTGCCAGCAGCTTTGGGGGGGGGCGGAATGAGCAGTTCTTC. This gives the protein CASSFGGGRNEQFF.

CDR3: CASSLRQGQETQYF. CDR3 bases: TGTGCCAGCAGTTTACGACAGGGGCAAGAGACCCAGTACTTC. The chain joins TRBV28 to TRBJ2-5, with 8 bases aligning to TRBD1. CDR1 is MDHEN, CDR2 SYDVKM, per germline. The CDR3 consists of 14 residues. The V and J ends lost 2 bases and 2 bases, in that order; junction bases with no gene match: 1. The full variable domain, in which reference TRBV28 and TRBJ2-5 provide the parts outside the CDR3, is DVKVTQSSRYLVKRTGEKVFLECVQDMDHENMFWYRQDPGLGLRLIYFSYDVKMKEKGDIPEGYSVSREKKERFSLILESASTNQTSMYLCASSLRQGQETQYFGPGTRLLVL.

This sequence joins TRBV5-5 and TRBJ1-1; D is uncertain. The CDR3 consists of 14 residues. Germline values: CDR1 SGHKS, CDR2 YYEKEE (reference sequence). The V end was cut by 5 bases, the J end by 3 bases, with 14 bases between. This chain's CDR3 is CASRPSAGYTEAFF. In DNA, the CDR3 is TGTGCCAGCAGACCCTCGGCGGGGTACACTGAAGCTTTCTTT.

The V gene is TRBV5-4, the J gene TRBJ2-2; D is unclear. Per germline, CDR1 SGHNT and CDR2 YYREEE (reference sequence). This CDR3 has 16 residues. V was trimmed by 0 bases and J by 1 base, leaving 10 bases between them. The CDR3, as DNA: TGTGCCAGCAGCTTGGGTGGAAGGAGGAACACCGGGGAGCTGTTTTTT. Translating gives CASSLGGRRNTGELFF.

V and J are TRBV10-3 and TRBJ2-7, with D possibly TRBD1 on 5 matching bases. CDR1 is ENHRY, CDR2 SYGVKD, per germline. The ends were cut back, 11 bases at V and 3 bases at J, with 14 bases in the middle. CDR3 length: 12 amino acids. The CDR3 loop is CASGGRDYEQYF. CDR3 coding DNA: TGTGCCTCCGGTGGCAGGGACTACGAGCAGTACTTC.

The chain joins TRBV4-3 to TRBJ2-1; 11 bases match TRBD2. V shed 0 bases, J shed 4 bases, and the junction held 8 bases outside the gene matches. The CDR3 sequence is 18 residues long. The germline CDR1 and CDR2 sequences are LGHNA and YSLEER. CDR3: CASSQEGPLAGVYNEQFF. Written as DNA, the CDR3 is TGCGCCAGCAGCCAAGAAGGGCCACTAGCGGGGGTTTACAATGAGCAGTTCTTC.

The CDR3 loop reads CASSLWTDYEQYF. The CDR3 bases are TGTGCCAGCAGTTTATGGACAGACTACGAGCAGTACTTC. The chain joins TRBV7-9 to TRBJ2-7; D may be TRBD1 (6 bases). Trimming took 6 bases from V and 3 from J, leaving 12 bases between them. This CDR3 comprises 13 residues. CDR1 is SEHNR and CDR2 is FQNEAQ in the germline V gene (reference sequence).

This clone was counted once. The chain has TRBV6-2 or TRBV6-3 and TRBJ2-3; the D gene is possibly TRBD2 (6 bases). The CDR3 has 15 residues. Trimming took off 3 bases at V and 3 bases at J, with 13 bases between the two ends. Germline V lookup: CDR1 MNHEY, CDR2 SVGEGT. CDR3: CASSYLARETDTQYF. In DNA, the CDR3 is TGTGCCAGCAGTTATCTAGCGCGGGAAACAGATACGCAGTATTTT.

Comments on this clone: A much larger clone differs from this one at a single base, so this may be a read error. The chain joins TRBV5-4 to TRBJ2-7; 10 bases map to TRBD1. Germline V gene sequence: CDR1 SGHNT, CDR2 YYREEE (reference sequence). Trimming removed 4 bases from V and 3 bases from J; junction bases left unmatched: 4. The CDR3 covers 14 residues. The DNA of the CDR3 is TGTGCCAGCAGCCCCGGGACAGGGGTCTACGAGCAGTACTTC. Protein sequence: CASSPGTGVYEQYF.

This clone was picked up a small number of times. The V gene is TRBV7-2, the J gene TRBJ2-2; D might be TRBD2 (6 bases). The CDR3 runs 14 residues. Germline loops: CDR1 SGHTA, CDR2 FQGNSA. Trimming took 5 bases from V and 6 from J, leaving 13 bases between them. The CDR3 spells CASSPGLPPGELFF. The DNA for the CDR3 is TGTGCCAGCAGCCCGGGACTCCCCCCCGGGGAGCTGTTTTTT.

CDR3 DNA sequence: TGTGCCAGCAGCTTGGGGAGGGAGAACTACGAGCAGTACTTC. Translated, it gives CASSLGRENYEQYF. This chain connects TRBV5-5 to TRBJ2-7; D is possibly TRBD2 (6 bases). Per the germline V gene, CDR1 is SGHKS and CDR2 is YYEKEE (reference sequence). The CDR3 loop spans 14 amino acids. Trimming stripped 0 bases from V and 3 bases from J, with 10 bases between.

The genes are TRBV19 and TRBJ1-2; D gene uncertain. Germline V gene sequence: CDR1 LNHDA, CDR2 SQIVND (reference sequence). The CDR3 runs to 14 residues. Trimming pared 8 bases from V and 3 bases from J, leaving 16 bases between. The CDR3 nucleotides read TGTGCCAGTTCGTTGGACGGGAGGGACTATGGCTACACCTTC. Protein product: CASSLDGRDYGYTF. Based on the CDR3 plus reference TRBV19 and TRBJ1-2, the full variable domain is DGGITQSPKYLFRKEGQNVTLSCEQNLNHDAMYWYRQDPGQGLRLIYYSQIVNDFQKGDIAEGYSVSREKKESFPLTVTSAQKNPTAFYLCASSLDGRDYGYTFGSGTRLTVV.

About this clone: Other DNA sequences in this specimen translate into the identical CDR3. The chain recombines TRBV6-2 or TRBV6-3 with TRBJ1-1, with D perhaps TRBD1 (5 bases). This CDR3 comprises 14 residues. V dropped 2 bases and J dropped 4 bases, with 11 bases sitting between them. Germline CDR1 is MNHEY and CDR2 is SVGEGT. The CDR3 here is CASSYGGGSTEAFF. The CDR3 nucleotides read TGTGCCAGCAGTTACGGGGGAGGTAGCACTGAAGCTTTCTTT.

The V and J genes are TRBV28 and TRBJ2-2, with 11 bases fitting TRBD1. V gave up 2 bases and J gave up 6 bases; unmatched junction bases: 2. CDR3 length: 15 amino acids. Germline V gene data show CDR1 as MDHEN and CDR2 as SYDVKM. The CDR3 is CASSLGGQGAGELFF. CDR3 nucleotides: TGTGCCAGCAGTTTAGGGGGACAGGGGGCCGGGGAGCTGTTTTTT.

This clone occurred once. The gene calls are TRBV2 and TRBJ2-5; 10 bases map to TRBD2. The CDR3 runs to 15 residues. V was clipped by 2 bases and J by 3 bases; unmatched bases: 3. In germline, CDR1 is SNHLY, CDR2 FYNNEI. The CDR3 here is CASSERSGGKETQYF. As DNA, the CDR3 is TGTGCCAGCAGTGAACGTAGCGGGGGGAAAGAGACCCAGTACTTC.

This clone was seen just once. The genes are TRBV11-2 and TRBJ2-5, with 7 bases fitting TRBD1. There are 14 residues in the CDR3. V lost 0 bases, J lost 5 bases, and 3 bases stayed unmatched. In germline, CDR1 is SGHAT, CDR2 FQNNGV. The chain's CDR3 is CASSLDSRGETQYF. Written as DNA, the CDR3 is TGTGCCAGCAGCTTAGATAGCAGGGGGGAGACCCAGTACTTC.

This clone appeared a single time. The chain recombines TRBV10-3 with TRBJ2-7, with D maybe TRBD2 (5 bases). In germline, CDR1 is ENHRY, CDR2 SYGVKD. Between the trimmed V and J ends, which lost 4 bases and 2 bases, there was a span of 12 bases. This CDR3 comprises 14 residues. Here the CDR3 reads CAISGTDSTYEQYF. The CDR3 nucleotides read TGTGCCATCAGTGGCACGGACTCAACCTACGAGCAGTACTTC.

V and J are TRBV5-8 and TRBJ1-2; D unresolved. V was cut by 0 bases and J by 5 bases, with 14 bases left in between. Germline V gene sequence: CDR1 SGHTS, CDR2 YDEGEE. CDR3 length equals 15 residues. In nucleotides, the CDR3 is TGTGCCAGCAGCTTGGAACCAGGCGCCCGTTATGGCTACACCTTC. This sequence encodes CASSLEPGARYGYTF.

The chain employs TRBV19 and TRBJ2-1; 12 bases map to TRBD2. V trimming: 6 bases; J trimming: 6 bases; junction bases outside the gene matches: 12. CDR3 size: 17 residues. CDR1 is LNHDA, CDR2 SQIVND, per germline (reference sequence). CDR3 amino acids: CASSPSSGRALINEQFF. In DNA, the CDR3 is TGTGCCAGTAGCCCATCTAGCGGGAGGGCCCTCATCAATGAGCAGTTCTTC.

This chain joins TRBV10-1 and TRBJ1-5; 7 bases agree with TRBD1. Trimming took 1 base from V and 4 from J; bases not matched to a gene: 7. Germline CDR1 is WNHNN and CDR2 is SYGVQD (reference sequence). This CDR3 is 16 amino acids long. The CDR3 DNA is TGCGCCAGCAGTGAGTGGACACGACAGGGTAATCAGCCCCAGCATTTT. Its translation is CASSEWTRQGNQPQHF.

The chain carries TRBV6-2 or TRBV6-3 and TRBJ1-1, with D perhaps TRBD1 (6 bases). The germline gives CDR1 MNHEY, CDR2 SVGEGT. V dropped 4 bases and J dropped 0 bases, with 15 bases sitting between them. The CDR3 totals 16 residues. CDR3 residues: CASSSGEGGLNTEAFF. CDR3 sequence (DNA): TGTGCCAGCAGTTCAGGGGAAGGGGGTTTGAACACTGAAGCTTTCTTT.

This chain connects TRBV4-3 to TRBJ2-7; 7 bases are shared with TRBD1. There are 15 residues in the CDR3. V lost 0 bases to trimming and J lost 2 bases; unmatched junction nucleotides: 4. Germline V lookup: CDR1 LGHNA, CDR2 YSLEER. CDR3 DNA: TGCGCCAGCAGCCAAGACCGTGGGACAGCCTACGAGCAGTACTTC. Translating it yields CASSQDRGTAYEQYF.

This chain uses TRBV12-3 or TRBV12-4 with TRBJ2-7, with D perhaps matching TRBD1 (6 bases). V lost 6 bases to trimming and J lost 6 bases, with 12 bases between them. The CDR3 length is 12 residues. The CDR3 nucleotides are TGTGCCAGCAGGAGAACAGGGCGCGAGCAGTACTTC. It yields the protein CASRRTGREQYF.